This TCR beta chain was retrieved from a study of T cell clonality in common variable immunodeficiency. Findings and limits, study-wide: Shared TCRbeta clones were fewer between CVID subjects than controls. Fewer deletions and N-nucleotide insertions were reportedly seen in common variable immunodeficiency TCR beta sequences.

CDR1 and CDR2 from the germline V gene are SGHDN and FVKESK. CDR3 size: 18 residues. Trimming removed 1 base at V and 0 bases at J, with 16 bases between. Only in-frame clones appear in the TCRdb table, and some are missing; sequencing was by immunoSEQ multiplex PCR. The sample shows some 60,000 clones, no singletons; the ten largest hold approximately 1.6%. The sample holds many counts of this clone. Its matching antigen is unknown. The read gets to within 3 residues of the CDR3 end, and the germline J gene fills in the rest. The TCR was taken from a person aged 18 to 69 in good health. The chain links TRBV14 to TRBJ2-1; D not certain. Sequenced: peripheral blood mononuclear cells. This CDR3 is CASSQAWFSTYSYNEQFF. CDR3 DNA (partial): TGTGCCAGCAGCCAAGCTTGGTTCTCAACTTACTCCTACAATGAG.